This T cell receptor beta chain is drawn from a study of T cells in localized non-small cell lung cancer. The method was immunoSEQ multiplex PCR; TCRdb's version includes in-frame clones alone and lacks a portion of them. The table lists approximately 26,000 clones, over 70% of them singletons. Germline CDR1 and CDR2: MNHNY and SVGAGI (reference sequence). Trimming stripped 2 bases from V and 2 bases from J, with 7 bases between. The CDR3 has 14 amino acids. This clone was seen only once. The gene calls are TRBV6-6 and TRBJ1-5; D ambiguous. The source was peripheral blood, collected before any cancer treatment. The receptor comes from a man aged 40 to 69 with stage III squamous cell lung carcinoma. The CDR3 region has the DNA TGTGCCAGCAGTTACGTCGGGGGCAATCAGCCCCAGCATTTT. This encodes CASSYVGGNQPQHF.